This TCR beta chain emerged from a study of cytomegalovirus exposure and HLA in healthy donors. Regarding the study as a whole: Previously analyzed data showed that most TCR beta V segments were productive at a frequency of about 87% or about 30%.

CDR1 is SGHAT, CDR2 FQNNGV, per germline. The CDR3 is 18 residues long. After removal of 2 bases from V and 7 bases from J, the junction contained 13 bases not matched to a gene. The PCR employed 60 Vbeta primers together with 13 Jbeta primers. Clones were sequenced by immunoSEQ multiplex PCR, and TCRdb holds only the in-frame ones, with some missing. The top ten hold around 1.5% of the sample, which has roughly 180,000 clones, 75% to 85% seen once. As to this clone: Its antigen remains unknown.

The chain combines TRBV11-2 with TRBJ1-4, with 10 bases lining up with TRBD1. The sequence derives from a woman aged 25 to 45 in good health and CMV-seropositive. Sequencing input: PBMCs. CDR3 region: CASSLRGQGTSVGEKLFF. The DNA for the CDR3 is TGTGCCAGCAGCTTAAGGGGACAGGGGACTTCTGTGGGTGAAAAACTGTTTTTT.